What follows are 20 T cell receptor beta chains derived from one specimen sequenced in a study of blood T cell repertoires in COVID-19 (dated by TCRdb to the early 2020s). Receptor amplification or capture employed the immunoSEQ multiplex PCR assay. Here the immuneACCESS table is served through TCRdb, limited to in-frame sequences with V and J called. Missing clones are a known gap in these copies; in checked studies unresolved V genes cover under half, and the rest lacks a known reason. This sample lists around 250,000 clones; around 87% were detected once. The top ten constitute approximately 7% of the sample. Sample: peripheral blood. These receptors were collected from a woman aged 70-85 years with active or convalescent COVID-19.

CDR3: CASSHLTDGQGGGYTF. DNA for the CDR3: TGCGCCAGCAGCCATCTAACGGACGGACAGGGAGGTGGCTACACCTTC. The rearrangement uses TRBV4-3 and TRBJ1-2, with 8 bases fitting TRBD1. V lost 3 bases to trimming and J lost 7 bases; unmatched junction nucleotides: 13. The CDR3 covers 16 residues. Germline lookup yields CDR1 LGHNA and CDR2 YSLEER.

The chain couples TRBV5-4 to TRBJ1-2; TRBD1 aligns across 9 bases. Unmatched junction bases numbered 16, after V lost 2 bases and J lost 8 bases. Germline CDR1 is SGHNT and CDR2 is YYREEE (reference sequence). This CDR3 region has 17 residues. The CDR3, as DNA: TGTGCCAGCAGCTTTCCGGGACAGGGCTCCTTAAGTATGGGCTACACCTTC. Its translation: CASSFPGQGSLSMGYTF.

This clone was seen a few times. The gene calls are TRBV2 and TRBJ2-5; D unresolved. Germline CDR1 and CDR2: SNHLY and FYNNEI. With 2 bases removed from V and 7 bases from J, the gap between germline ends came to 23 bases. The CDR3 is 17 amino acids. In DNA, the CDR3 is TGTGCCAGCAGTGAAAATGGCGAGACTGCCGGCAGAAGGACCCAGTACTTC. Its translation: CASSENGETAGRRTQYF.

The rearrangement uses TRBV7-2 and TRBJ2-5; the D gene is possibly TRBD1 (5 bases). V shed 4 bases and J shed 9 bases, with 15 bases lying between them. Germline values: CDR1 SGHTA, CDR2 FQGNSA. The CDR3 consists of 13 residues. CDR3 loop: CASSSGPQGAQYF. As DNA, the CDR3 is TGTGCCAGCAGCTCCGGGCCTCAAGGGGCCCAGTACTTC.

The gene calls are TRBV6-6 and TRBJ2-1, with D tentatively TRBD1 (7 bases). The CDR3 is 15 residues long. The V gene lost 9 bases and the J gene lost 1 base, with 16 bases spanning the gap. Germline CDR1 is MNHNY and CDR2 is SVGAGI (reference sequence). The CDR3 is CASMRDSRSYNEQFF. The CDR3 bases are TGTGCCAGTATGCGGGACAGTCGATCCTACAATGAGCAGTTCTTC.

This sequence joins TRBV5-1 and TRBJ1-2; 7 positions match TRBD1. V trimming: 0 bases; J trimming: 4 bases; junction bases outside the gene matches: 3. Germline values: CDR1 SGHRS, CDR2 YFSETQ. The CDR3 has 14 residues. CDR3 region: CASSLGGQTYGYTF. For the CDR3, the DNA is TGCGCCAGCAGCTTGGGGGGACAGACCTATGGCTACACCTTC.

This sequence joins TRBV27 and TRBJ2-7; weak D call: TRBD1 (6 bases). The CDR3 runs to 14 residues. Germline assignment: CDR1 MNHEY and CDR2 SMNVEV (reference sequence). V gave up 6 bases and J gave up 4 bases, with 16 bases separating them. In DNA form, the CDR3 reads TGTGCCAGCAGCCCCACCCGGACAGCGTACGAGCAGTACTTC. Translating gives CASSPTRTAYEQYF.

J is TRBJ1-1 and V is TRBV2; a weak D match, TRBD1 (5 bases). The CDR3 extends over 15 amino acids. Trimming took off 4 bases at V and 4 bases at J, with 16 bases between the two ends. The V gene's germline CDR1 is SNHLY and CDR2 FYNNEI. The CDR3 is CASSVGEGRSTEAFF. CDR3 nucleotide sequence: TGTGCCAGCAGTGTTGGGGAGGGGAGGAGCACTGAAGCTTTCTTT.

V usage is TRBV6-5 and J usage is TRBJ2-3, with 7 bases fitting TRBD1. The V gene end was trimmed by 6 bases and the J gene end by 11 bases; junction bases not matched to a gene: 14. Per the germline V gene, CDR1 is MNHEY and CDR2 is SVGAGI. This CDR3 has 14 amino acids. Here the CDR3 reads CASSPPDRVHLQYF. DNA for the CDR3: TGTGCCAGCAGCCCACCCGACAGGGTCCACTTGCAGTATTTT.

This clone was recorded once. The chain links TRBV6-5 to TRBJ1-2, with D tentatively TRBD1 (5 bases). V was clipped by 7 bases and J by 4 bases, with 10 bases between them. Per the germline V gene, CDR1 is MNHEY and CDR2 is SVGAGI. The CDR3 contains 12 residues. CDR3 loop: CASTKGIYGYTF. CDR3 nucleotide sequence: TGTGCCAGCACTAAGGGGATCTATGGCTACACCTTC.

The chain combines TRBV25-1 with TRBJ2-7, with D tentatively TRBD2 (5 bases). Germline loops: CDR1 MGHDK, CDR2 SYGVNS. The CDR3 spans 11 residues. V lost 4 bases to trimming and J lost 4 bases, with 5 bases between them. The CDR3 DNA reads TGTGCCAGCAGTGGGACTTACGAGCAGTACTTC. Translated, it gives CASSGTYEQYF.

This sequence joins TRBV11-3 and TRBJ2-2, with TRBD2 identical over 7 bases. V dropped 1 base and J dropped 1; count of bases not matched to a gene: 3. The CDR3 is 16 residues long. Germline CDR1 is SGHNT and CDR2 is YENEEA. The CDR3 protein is CASSLVGGVNTGELFF. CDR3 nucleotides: TGTGCCAGCAGCTTAGTGGGAGGGGTGAACACCGGGGAGCTGTTTTTT.

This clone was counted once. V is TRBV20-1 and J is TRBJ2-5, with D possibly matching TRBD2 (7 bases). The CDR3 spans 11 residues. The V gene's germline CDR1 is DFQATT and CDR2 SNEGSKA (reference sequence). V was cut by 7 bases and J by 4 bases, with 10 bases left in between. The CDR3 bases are TGCAGTGGGGGGGGGCGAGAGACCCAGTACTTC. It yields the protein CSGGGRETQYF.

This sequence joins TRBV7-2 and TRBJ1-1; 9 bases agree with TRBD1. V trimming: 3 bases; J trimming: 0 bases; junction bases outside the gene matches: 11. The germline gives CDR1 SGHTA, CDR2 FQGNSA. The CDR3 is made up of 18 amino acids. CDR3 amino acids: CASSFAIGDRVMNTEAFF. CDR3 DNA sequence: TGTGCCAGCAGCTTCGCGATTGGGGACAGGGTTATGAACACTGAAGCTTTCTTT.

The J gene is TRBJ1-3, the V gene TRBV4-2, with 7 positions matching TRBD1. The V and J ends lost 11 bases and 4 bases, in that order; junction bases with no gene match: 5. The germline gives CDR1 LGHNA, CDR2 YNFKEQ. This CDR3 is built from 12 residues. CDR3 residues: CAVRGSGNTIYF. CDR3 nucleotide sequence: TGTGCCGTCAGGGGGTCCGGAAACACCATATATTTT.

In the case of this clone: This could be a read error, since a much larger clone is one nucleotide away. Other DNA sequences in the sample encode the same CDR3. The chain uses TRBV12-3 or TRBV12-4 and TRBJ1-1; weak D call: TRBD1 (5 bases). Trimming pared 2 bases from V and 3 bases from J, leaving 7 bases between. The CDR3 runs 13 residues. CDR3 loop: CASSLTGDTEAFF. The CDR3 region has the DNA TGTGCCAGCAGTTTAACGGGGGACACTGAAGCTTTCTTT.

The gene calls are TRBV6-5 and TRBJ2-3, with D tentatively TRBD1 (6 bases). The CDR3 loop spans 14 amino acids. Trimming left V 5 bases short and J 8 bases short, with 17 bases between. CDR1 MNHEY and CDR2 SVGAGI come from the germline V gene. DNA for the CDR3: TGTGCCAGCAGTATCCAACAGGGCCAAGCTACGCAGTATTTT. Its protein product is CASSIQQGQATQYF.

The CDR3 spells CASSRSWTSGGGETQYF. CDR3 bases: TGTGCCAGCAGCCGATCCTGGACTAGCGGGGGCGGGGAGACCCAGTACTTC. The chain links TRBV6-2 or TRBV6-3 to TRBJ2-5; 13 bases are shared with TRBD2. V dropped 6 bases and J dropped 5; count of bases not matched to a gene: 12. This CDR3 comprises 17 residues. Germline loops: CDR1 MNHEY, CDR2 SVGEGT.

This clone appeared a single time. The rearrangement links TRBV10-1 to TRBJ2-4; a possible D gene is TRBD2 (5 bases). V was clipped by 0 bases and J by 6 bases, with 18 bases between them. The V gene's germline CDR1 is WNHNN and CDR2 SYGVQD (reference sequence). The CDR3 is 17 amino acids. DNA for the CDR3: TGCGCCAGCAGTGAGTCGGCAGCGGTTATGGGTACAAACATTCAGTACTTC. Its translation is CASSESAAVMGTNIQYF.

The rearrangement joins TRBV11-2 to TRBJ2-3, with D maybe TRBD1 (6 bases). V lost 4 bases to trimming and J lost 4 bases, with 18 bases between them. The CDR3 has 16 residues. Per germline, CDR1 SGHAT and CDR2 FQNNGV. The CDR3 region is CASSSPLTGSPDTQYF. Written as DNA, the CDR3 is TGTGCCAGCAGCTCCCCGCTGACAGGTAGCCCAGATACGCAGTATTTT.